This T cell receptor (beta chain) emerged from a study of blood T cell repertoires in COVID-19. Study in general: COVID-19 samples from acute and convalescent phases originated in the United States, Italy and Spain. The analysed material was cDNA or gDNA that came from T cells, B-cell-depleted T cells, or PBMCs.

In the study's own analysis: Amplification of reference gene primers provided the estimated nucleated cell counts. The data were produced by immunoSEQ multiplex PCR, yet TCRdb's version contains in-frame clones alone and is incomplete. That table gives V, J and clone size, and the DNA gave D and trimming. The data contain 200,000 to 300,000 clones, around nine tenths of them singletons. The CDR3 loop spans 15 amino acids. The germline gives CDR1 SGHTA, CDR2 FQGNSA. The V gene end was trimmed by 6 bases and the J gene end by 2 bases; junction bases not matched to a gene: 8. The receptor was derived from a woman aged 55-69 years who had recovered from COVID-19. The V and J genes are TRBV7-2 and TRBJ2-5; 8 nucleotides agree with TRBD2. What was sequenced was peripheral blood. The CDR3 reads CASRQTRGAQETQYF. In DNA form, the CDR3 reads TGTGCCAGCAGACAGACGCGGGGGGCACAAGAGACCCAGTACTTC.